The 7 T cell receptor beta chains reported below all come from one sample, sequenced in a study of T cells in Graves' hyperthyroidism and ophthalmopathy. Amplification of TCR beta CDR3 regions used RNA as the template. Using the HTBI primer set, a first-round RT-PCR was run on the TCR CDR3. Using its own MiXCR run on the multiplex PCR reads, TCRdb lists one record per CDR3 protein. The table shows approximately 400,000 distinct CDR3 sequences, with roughly 14% occurring only once. Sequencing was done on a sample of blood. Source of these receptors: a woman between 18 and 29 years old with Graves' hyperthyroidism.

In its sample, this clonotype was seen many times. The CDR3 DNA reads TGCAGTGCCCCTTGGGGAAGCAATCAGCCCCAGCATTTT. Translated: CSAPWGSNQPQHF. J is TRBJ1-5 and V is TRBV20-1; D ambiguous. The CDR3 spans 13 residues. Germline V gives CDR1 DFQATT, CDR2 SNEGSKA (reference sequence). Trimming took 6 bases from V and 1 from J, leaving 10 bases between them.

This clonotype was counted many times. The chain uses TRBV11-2 and TRBJ2-1, with TRBD2 matching over 8 bases. Looked up from germline, CDR1 is SGHAT and CDR2 is FQNNGV. Trimming took 4 bases from V and 9 from J; bases not matched to a gene: 20. The CDR3 runs to 18 residues. This CDR3 is CASSSVARAGVYLREQFF. DNA for the CDR3: TGTGCCAGCAGCTCCGTGGCTCGAGCGGGAGTTTATTTACGTGAGCAGTTCTTC.

This clonotype was counted many times. This chain uses TRBV7-3 with TRBJ2-3; TRBD2 agrees at 12 bases. Germline lookup yields CDR1 SGHTA and CDR2 FQGTGA. The ends lost 8 bases at V and 2 bases at J; junction bases unmatched: 17. This CDR3 has 19 amino acids. The CDR3 spells CASPSRLAGEAFVTDTQYF. CDR3 in DNA: TGTGCCAGCCCCTCCCGACTAGCGGGAGAAGCCTTCGTCACAGATACGCAGTATTTT.

The chain uses TRBV5-8 and TRBJ2-1; D gene unclear. Per the germline V gene, CDR1 is SGHTS and CDR2 is YDEGEE. Trimming stripped 0 bases from V and 5 bases from J, with 9 bases between. This CDR3 contains 14 residues. This chain's CDR3 is CASSLAARHNEQFF. For the CDR3, the DNA is TGTGCCAGCAGCTTGGCCGCCCGACACAATGAGCAGTTCTTC.

This clonotype was seen at least ten times. The chain couples TRBV10-3 to TRBJ1-5, with a possible D match to TRBD1 (5 bases). Germline values: CDR1 ENHRY, CDR2 SYGVKD. The V end was cut by 5 bases, the J end by 0 bases, with 17 bases between. The CDR3 totals 17 residues. DNA of the CDR3: TGTGCCATCAGTCATTCTGGGGGGTTGAGTAGCAATCAGCCCCAGCATTTT. Translation: CAISHSGGLSSNQPQHF.

Concerning this clonotype itself: This may be a read error: a much more frequent sequence differs by one nucleotide. The J gene is TRBJ2-3, the V gene TRBV9; 13 bases are shared with TRBD2. Germline CDR1 and CDR2: SGDLS and YYNGEE. J gave up 1 base and V 6 bases, and 2 bases lay outside the gene matches. The CDR3 is made up of 15 amino acids. The DNA for the CDR3 is TGTGCCAGCAACGGACTAGCGGGGGGCACAGATACGCAGTATTTT. Translation gives CASNGLAGGTDTQYF.

There are many counts of this clonotype. J is TRBJ2-5 and V is TRBV7-9; possibly TRBD2 for D (6 bases). Germline V gene data show CDR1 as SEHNR and CDR2 as FQNEAQ (reference sequence). V dropped 4 bases and J dropped 4 bases, with 19 bases sitting between them. CDR3 length: 16 amino acids. The CDR3 sequence: CASSSLGTVLPETQYF. The CDR3 DNA reads TGTGCCAGCAGCTCCCTGGGGACTGTCCTTCCAGAGACCCAGTACTTC.